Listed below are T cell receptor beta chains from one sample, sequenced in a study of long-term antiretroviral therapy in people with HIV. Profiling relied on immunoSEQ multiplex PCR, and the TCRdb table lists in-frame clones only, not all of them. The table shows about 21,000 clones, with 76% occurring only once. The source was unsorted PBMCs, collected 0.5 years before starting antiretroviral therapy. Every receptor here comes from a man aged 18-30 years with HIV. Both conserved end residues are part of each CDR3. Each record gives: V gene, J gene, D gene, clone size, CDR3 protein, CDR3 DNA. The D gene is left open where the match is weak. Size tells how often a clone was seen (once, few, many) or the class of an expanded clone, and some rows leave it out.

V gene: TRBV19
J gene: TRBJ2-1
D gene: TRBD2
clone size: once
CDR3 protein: CASSISGTSSNEQFF
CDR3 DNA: TGTGCCAGTAGTATTTCCGGGACTAGCAGCAATGAGCAGTTCTTC

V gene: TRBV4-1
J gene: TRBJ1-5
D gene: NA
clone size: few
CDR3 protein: CASSQDDRSSNQPQHF
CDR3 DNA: TGCGCCAGCAGCCAAGACGACAGGTCTAGCAATCAGCCCCAGCATTTT

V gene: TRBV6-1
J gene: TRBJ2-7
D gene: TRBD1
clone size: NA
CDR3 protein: CASSLPGQGLGEQYF
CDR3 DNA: TGTGCCAGCAGCTTACCGGGACAGGGGTTGGGCGAGCAGTACTTC

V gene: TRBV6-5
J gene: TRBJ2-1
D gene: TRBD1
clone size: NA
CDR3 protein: CASRPDRGNGNEQFF
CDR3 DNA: TGTGCCAGCAGACCCGACAGGGGAAATGGGAATGAGCAGTTCTTC

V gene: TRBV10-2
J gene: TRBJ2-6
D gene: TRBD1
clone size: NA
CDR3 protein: CASRDRGLGANVLTF
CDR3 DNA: TGCGCCAGCAGGGACAGGGGGCTCGGGGCCAACGTCCTGACTTTC

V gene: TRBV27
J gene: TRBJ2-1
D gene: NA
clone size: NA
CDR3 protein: CASSLKIQGNEQFF
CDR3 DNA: TGTGCCAGCAGTTTAAAGATCCAGGGGAATGAGCAGTTCTTC

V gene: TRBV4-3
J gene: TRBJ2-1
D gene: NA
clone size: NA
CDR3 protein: CASSQQGSSYNEQFF
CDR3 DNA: TGCGCCAGCAGCCAACAGGGTAGCTCCTACAATGAGCAGTTCTTC

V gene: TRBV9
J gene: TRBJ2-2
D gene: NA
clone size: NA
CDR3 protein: CASSWRDSSITGELFF
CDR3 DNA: TGTGCCAGCAGCTGGAGGGACTCATCAATCACCGGGGAGCTGTTTTTT

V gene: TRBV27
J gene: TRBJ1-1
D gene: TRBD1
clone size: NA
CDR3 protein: CASSLSGGLNTEAFF
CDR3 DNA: TGTGCCAGCAGTTTATCAGGGGGCTTGAACACTGAAGCTTTCTTT

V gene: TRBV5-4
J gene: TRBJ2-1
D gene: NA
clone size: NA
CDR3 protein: CASSLVGAGNEQFF
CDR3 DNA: TGTGCCAGCAGCTTGGTGGGGGCCGGGAATGAGCAGTTCTTC

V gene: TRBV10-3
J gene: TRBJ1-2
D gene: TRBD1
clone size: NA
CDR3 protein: CAISPGQGVANYGYTF
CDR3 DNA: TGTGCCATCAGTCCGGGACAGGGGGTAGCTAACTATGGCTACACCTTC

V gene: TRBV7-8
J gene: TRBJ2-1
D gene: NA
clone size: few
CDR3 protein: CASSLGEEGKQFF
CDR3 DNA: TGTGCCAGCAGCTTAGGGGAGGAGGGGAAGCAGTTCTTC

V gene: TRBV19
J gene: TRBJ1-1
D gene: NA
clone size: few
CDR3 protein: CASSIGNTEAFF
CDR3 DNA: TGTGCCAGTAGTATTGGGAACACTGAAGCTTTCTTT

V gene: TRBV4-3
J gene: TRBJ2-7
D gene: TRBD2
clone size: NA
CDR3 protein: CASSQELRTSGRARSSYEQYF
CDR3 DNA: TGCGCCAGCAGCCAAGAGTTACGGACTAGCGGGAGGGCAAGGAGCTCCTACGAGCAGTACTTC

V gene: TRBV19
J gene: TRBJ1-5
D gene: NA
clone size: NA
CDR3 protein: CASSRSSNQPQHF
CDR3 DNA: TGTGCCAGTAGTCGGAGCAGCAATCAGCCCCAGCATTTT

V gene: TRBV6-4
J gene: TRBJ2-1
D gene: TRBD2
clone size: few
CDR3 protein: CASSDSTSGHNEQFF
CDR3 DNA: TGTGCCAGCAGTGACTCGACTAGCGGACACAATGAGCAGTTCTTC

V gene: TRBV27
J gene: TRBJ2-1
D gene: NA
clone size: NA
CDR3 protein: CASSLGGGHNEQFF
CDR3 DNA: TGTGCCAGCAGTTTGGGAGGGGGACACAATGAGCAGTTCTTC

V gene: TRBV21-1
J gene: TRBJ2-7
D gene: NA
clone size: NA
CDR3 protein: CASSTGQRTYEQYF
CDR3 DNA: TGTGCCAGCAGCACGGGACAACGAACCTACGAGCAGTACTTC

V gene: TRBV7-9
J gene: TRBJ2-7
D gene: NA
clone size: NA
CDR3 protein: CASSAWDTTRFYEQYF
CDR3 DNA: TGTGCCAGCAGCGCCTGGGACACAACTCGCTTCTACGAGCAGTACTTC

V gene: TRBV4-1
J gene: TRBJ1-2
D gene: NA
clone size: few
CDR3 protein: CASSHAVGYTF
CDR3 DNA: TGCGCCAGCAGCCACGCTGTTGGCTACACCTTC

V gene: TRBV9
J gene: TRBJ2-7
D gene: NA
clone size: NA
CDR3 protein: CASSVETGYSYEQYF
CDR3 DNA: TGTGCCAGCAGCGTTGAGACAGGTTACTCCTACGAGCAGTACTTC

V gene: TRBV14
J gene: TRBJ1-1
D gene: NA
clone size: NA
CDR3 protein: CASSQGVTEAFF
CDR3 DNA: TGTGCCAGCAGCCAAGGTGTAACTGAAGCTTTCTTT